This T cell receptor (beta chain) was profiled in a study of T-cell reconstitution after alpha-beta-depleted transplantation in children. Researchers prepared the TCRbeta library using unique molecular identifiers, the study reports. TCRdb passed the PCR reads through MiXCR, listing each CDR3 protein once. Here the sample spans about 230,000 distinct CDR3 sequences, approximately 9% being singletons. V lost 1 base, J lost 6 bases, and 18 bases lay in between. The germline V gene has CDR1 SGHVS and CDR2 FQNEAQ. This CDR3 is built from 16 residues. The clonotype was recovered from a human donor who donated a stem cell graft to a child with acute lymphoblastic leukemia. This specimen was PBMCs from the stem cell graft donor, taken from the stem cell graft. The rearrangement joins TRBV7-8 to TRBJ2-5; D perhaps matches TRBD1 (5 bases). The CDR3 region has the DNA TGTGCCAGCAGCTTAGGGGGCTCGGGTAGCAGCCAGACCCAGTACTTC. It translates to CASSLGGSGSSQTQYF.